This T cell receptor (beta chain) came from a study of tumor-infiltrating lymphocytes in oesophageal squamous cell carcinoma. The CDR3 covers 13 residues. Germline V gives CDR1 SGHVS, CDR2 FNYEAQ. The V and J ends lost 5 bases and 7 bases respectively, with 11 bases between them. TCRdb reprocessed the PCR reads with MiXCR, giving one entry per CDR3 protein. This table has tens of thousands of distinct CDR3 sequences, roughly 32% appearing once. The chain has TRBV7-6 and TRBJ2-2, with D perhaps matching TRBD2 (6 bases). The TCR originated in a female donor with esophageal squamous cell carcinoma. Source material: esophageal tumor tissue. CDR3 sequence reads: CASSISGIGELFF. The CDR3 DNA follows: TGTGCCAGCAGCATTAGCGGAATCGGGGAGCTGTTTTTT. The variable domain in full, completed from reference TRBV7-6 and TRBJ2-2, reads GAGVSQSPRYKVTKRGQDVALRCDPISGHVSLYWYRQALGQGPEFLTYFNYEAQQDKSGLPNDRFSAERPEGSISTLTIQRTEQRDSAMYRCASSISGIGELFFGEGSRLTVL.